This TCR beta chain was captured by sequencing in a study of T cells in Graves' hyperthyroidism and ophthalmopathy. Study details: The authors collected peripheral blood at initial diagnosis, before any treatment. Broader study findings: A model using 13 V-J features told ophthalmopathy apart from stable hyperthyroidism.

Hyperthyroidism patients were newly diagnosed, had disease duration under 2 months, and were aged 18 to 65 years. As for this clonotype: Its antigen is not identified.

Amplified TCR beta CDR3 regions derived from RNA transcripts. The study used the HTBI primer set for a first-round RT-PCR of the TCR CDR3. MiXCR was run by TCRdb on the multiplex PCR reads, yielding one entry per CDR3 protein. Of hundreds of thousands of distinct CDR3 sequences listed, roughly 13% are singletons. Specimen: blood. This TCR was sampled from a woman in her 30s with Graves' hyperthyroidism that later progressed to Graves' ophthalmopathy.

The CDR3 protein is CASSLQDRANTGELFF. The DNA of the CDR3 is TGTGCCAGCAGCTTACAAGACAGGGCGAACACCGGGGAGCTGTTTTTT. The J gene is TRBJ2-2, the V gene TRBV9; 7 bases are shared with TRBD1. The V segment lost 4 bases and the J segment 0 bases; nucleotides outside the gene matches: 6. Per germline, CDR1 SGDLS and CDR2 YYNGEE. This CDR3 spans 16 amino acids.